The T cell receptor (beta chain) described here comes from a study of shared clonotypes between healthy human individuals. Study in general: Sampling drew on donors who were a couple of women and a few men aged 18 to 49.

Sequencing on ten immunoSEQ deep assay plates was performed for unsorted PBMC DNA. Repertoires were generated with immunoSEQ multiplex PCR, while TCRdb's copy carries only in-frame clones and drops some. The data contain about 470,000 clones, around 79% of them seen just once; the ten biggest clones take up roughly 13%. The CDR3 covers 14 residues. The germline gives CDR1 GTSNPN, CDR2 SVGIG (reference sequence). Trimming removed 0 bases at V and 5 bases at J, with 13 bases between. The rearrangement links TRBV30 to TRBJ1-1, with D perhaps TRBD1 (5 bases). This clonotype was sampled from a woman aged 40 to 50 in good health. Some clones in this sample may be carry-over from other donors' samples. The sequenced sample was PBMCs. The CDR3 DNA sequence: TGTGCCTGGAGTGTACGGGCAGGGAGAACTGAAGCTTTCTTT. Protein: CAWSVRAGRTEAFF.